This T cell receptor (beta chain) came from a study of blood T cells in healthy people across ages. This clonotype was counted at least ten times. Its antigen is still unknown. The sample providers were healthy Caucasian people from Russia, aged about 6 to 90. Each sample provided at least 5 micrograms of extracted total RNA. Study results and caveats: For the donors, CMV status was unknown and possibly confounded expanded clonotype changes.

A sample-barcoded 5' primer and a J-beta primer mix were used in a second PCR of roughly 7 to 12 cycles. TCRdb itself ran the 5' RACE reads through MiXCR, one entry per CDR3 protein. The data show about 650,000 distinct CDR3 sequences, approximately 30% seen once. The germline V gene encodes CDR1 SGHDN and CDR2 FVKESK. The CDR3 has 16 amino acids. Trimming removed 0 bases from V and 5 bases from J; junction bases left unmatched: 6. The chain combines TRBV14 with TRBJ2-1, with 8 bases fitting TRBD1. Sequencing was done on a sample of blood. The TCR was taken from a woman aged 80 or over in good health. The CDR3 region is CASSQEPGQGDNEQFF. DNA of the CDR3: TGTGCCAGCAGCCAAGAACCTGGACAGGGAGACAATGAGCAGTTCTTC.